Listed here are 32 T cell receptor beta chains from one sample, sequenced in a study of T cells in Graves' hyperthyroidism and ophthalmopathy. The CDR3 regions of TCR beta were amplified from RNA transcripts. TCR CDR3 underwent first-round RT-PCR with the HTBI primer set. One entry per CDR3 protein, called by TCRdb with MiXCR from the multiplex PCR reads. The table shows more than 500,000 distinct CDR3 sequences, with over 12% occurring only once. What was sequenced was blood. Source of these receptors: a woman aged 40 to 50 with Graves' ophthalmopathy.

This clonotype occurred many times. The chain's CDR3 is CASGGSTYEQYF. The CDR3 nucleotides are TGTGCCAGCGGGGGCAGTACCTACGAGCAGTACTTC. The chain carries TRBV11-3 and TRBJ2-7, with D possibly matching TRBD1 (6 bases). The V and J ends lost 8 bases and 2 bases respectively, with 10 bases between them. In germline, CDR1 is SGHNT, CDR2 YENEEA. The CDR3 has 12 residues.

This clonotype appeared many times. The chain employs TRBV28 and TRBJ1-5, with TRBD1 matching over 9 bases. Losses at the gene ends were 0 bases for V and 0 bases for J; bases not matched to a gene: 3. The CDR3 loop spans 17 amino acids. The V gene's germline CDR1 is MDHEN and CDR2 SYDVKM. CDR3 nucleotide sequence: TGTGCCAGCAGTTTATGGACAGGGGGTAGTAGCAATCAGCCCCAGCATTTT. Translating it yields CASSLWTGGSSNQPQHF.

This clonotype showed up just once. The conserved phenylalanine or tryptophan is not found at the CDR3 terminus, so this likely reflects a read error. The V gene is TRBV5-1, the J gene TRBJ2-5; 7 nucleotides align to TRBD2. CDR3 length: 16 amino acids. The V gene end was trimmed by 4 bases and the J gene end by 4 bases; junction bases not matched to a gene: 13. The V gene's germline CDR1 is SGHRS and CDR2 YFSETQ. In nucleotides, the CDR3 is TGCGCCAGCAGCCCTATCTCGGCGGGAGTCGGAGAGACCCAGTACCTC. Its protein is CASSPISAGVGETQYL.

There are a few counts of this clonotype. The rearrangement joins TRBV9 to TRBJ1-6; no definite D call. CDR1 is SGDLS, CDR2 YYNGEE, per germline. V was shortened by 4 bases and J by 5 bases, with 7 bases between the two germline ends. The CDR3 is 13 amino acids. CDR3 amino acids: CASSLGNNSPLHF. In DNA form, the CDR3 reads TGTGCCAGCAGCCTTGGGAATAATTCACCCCTCCACTTT.

The sample holds many counts of this clonotype. The chain combines TRBV11-2 with TRBJ2-5; D may be TRBD2 (6 bases). V was clipped by 4 bases and J by 1 base, with 7 bases between them. CDR3 length equals 13 residues. Germline V gene sequence: CDR1 SGHAT, CDR2 FQNNGV. CDR3 sequence reads: CASSSSAQETQYF. DNA of the CDR3: TGTGCCAGCAGCTCTAGCGCCCAAGAGACCCAGTACTTC.

This clonotype was counted many times. This chain joins TRBV27 and TRBJ1-1; D call uncertain. V shed 6 bases and J shed 4 bases, with 24 bases lying between them. There are 17 residues in the CDR3. CDR1 MNHEY and CDR2 SMNVEV come from the germline V gene (reference sequence). The CDR3 region has the DNA TGTGCCAGCAGGGGAGGGTTGGGCGTTCTCTCTCGCACTGAAGCTTTCTTT. As protein: CASRGGLGVLSRTEAFF.

This clonotype was counted ten times or more. The rearrangement links TRBV6-4 to TRBJ1-1; no reliable D call. The CDR3 extends over 17 amino acids. V was pared by 3 bases and J by 2 bases, with 19 bases between. Per the germline V gene, CDR1 is MRHNA and CDR2 is SNTAGT. The CDR3 spells CASSDSLGIGPNTEAFF. CDR3 DNA: TGTGCCAGCAGTGATTCGTTGGGTATCGGGCCAAACACTGAAGCTTTCTTT.

This clonotype was detected ten times or more. The chain joins TRBV10-2 to TRBJ2-2, with a weak D call TRBD2 (5 bases). V was pared by 4 bases and J by 2 bases, with 17 bases between. Germline CDR1 is WSHSY and CDR2 is SAAADI. This CDR3 is built from 17 residues. CDR3 coding DNA: TGCGCCAGCAGTGCTGATACGAGCGGAGTAAACACCGGGGAGCTGTTTTTT. This codes for CASSADTSGVNTGELFF.

The CDR3 here is CSVEGGQGPREQYF. The CDR3, as DNA: TGCAGCGTTGAGGGGGGACAGGGGCCCAGGGAGCAGTACTTC. The chain has TRBV29-1 and TRBJ2-7; 10 bases align to TRBD1. The length of the CDR3 is 14 residues. Germline V gene sequence: CDR1 SQVTM, CDR2 ANQGSEA. V dropped 3 bases and J dropped 7; count of bases not matched to a gene: 9.

Many counts were recorded for this clonotype. The chain employs TRBV30 and TRBJ1-5; a weak D match, TRBD1 (5 bases). The CDR3 consists of 13 residues. Trimming took 2 bases from V and 9 from J, leaving 14 bases between them. Germline CDR1 and CDR2: GTSNPN and SVGIG (reference sequence). Here the CDR3 reads CAWSRPTGGPQHF. The CDR3 bases are TGTGCCTGGAGTAGGCCGACCGGGGGGCCCCAGCATTTT.

This chain joins TRBV11-2 and TRBJ2-1; 7 bases agree with TRBD2. Germline-derived CDR1 and CDR2 are SGHAT and FQNNGV. CDR3 length: 14 amino acids. After removal of 1 base from V and 8 bases from J, the junction contained 5 bases not matched to a gene. In DNA, the CDR3 is TGTGCCAGCAGCTTAGGTCCGGGGGGAGATGAGCAGTTCTTC. Amino acid sequence: CASSLGPGGDEQFF.

This clonotype was counted ten times or more. The rearrangement links TRBV29-1 to TRBJ1-2, with TRBD1 identical over 7 bases. The CDR3 is made up of 14 amino acids. The J segment lost 5 bases and the V segment lost 3 bases, leaving 9 bases of the junction unmatched. CDR1 SQVTM and CDR2 ANQGSEA come from the germline V gene. CDR3 sequence reads: CSVDIRDRDYGYTF. CDR3 nucleotide sequence: TGCAGCGTTGATATAAGAGACAGGGATTATGGCTACACCTTC.

Points on this clonotype: This clone may be a read error of a much larger clone one base away. The V gene is TRBV6-1, the J gene TRBJ1-1; the D gene is possibly TRBD1 (6 bases). The germline V gene encodes CDR1 MNHNS and CDR2 SASEGT. This CDR3 is 13 amino acids long. The chain's CDR3 is CASSQGQMTESFF. The CDR3 region has the DNA TGTGCCAGCAGCCAAGGACAGATGACTGAATCTTTCTTT.

This clonotype was recorded many times. V gene TRBV7-2 combines with J gene TRBJ2-5; 7 nucleotides line up with TRBD1. The junction had 15 bases not matched to a gene; V was cut back by 4 bases and J by 7 bases. This CDR3 spans 16 amino acids. Germline V lookup: CDR1 SGHTA, CDR2 FQGNSA. CDR3 sequence (DNA): TGTGCCAGCAGCTCTAAGAGAGAGGGGGCCCGTGGGACCCAGTACTTC. Protein: CASSSKREGARGTQYF.

This clonotype came up a few times. The chain has TRBV5-1 and TRBJ2-7, with D uncertain. This CDR3 contains 13 residues. CDR1 is SGHRS, CDR2 YFSETQ, per germline. V lost 5 bases and J lost 5, with 14 bases in between. The CDR3 coding sequence is TGCGCCAGCAGTTCGGGCCGACACGACGAGCAGTACTTC. Its protein is CASSSGRHDEQYF.

Points on this clonotype: A read error may be the cause here, since a much bigger clone is one base away. CDR3 sequence: CASRDGETGELFF. In DNA form, the CDR3 reads TGTGCCAGCAGGGACGGCGAAACCGGGGAGCTGTTTTTT. This chain connects TRBV9 to TRBJ2-2; no reliable D call. Germline V gene sequence: CDR1 SGDLS, CDR2 YYNGEE. V was trimmed by 5 bases and J by 5 bases, leaving 10 bases between them. This CDR3 has 13 residues.

This clonotype was counted only a few times. The chain combines TRBV7-3 with TRBJ2-5; TRBD2 matches 13 bases. Germline CDR1 reads SGHTA; CDR2 reads FQGTGA. V shed 3 bases, J shed 9 bases, and the junction held 4 bases outside the gene matches. The CDR3 runs to 14 residues. The CDR3: CASSFGLAGVAQYF. CDR3 DNA: TGTGCCAGCAGCTTTGGACTAGCGGGAGTAGCCCAGTACTTC. The full variable domain, rest sourced from reference TRBV7-3 and TRBJ2-5, is GAGVSQTPSNKVTEKGKYVELRCDPISGHTALYWYRQSLGQGPEFLIYFQGTGAADDSGLPNDRFFAVRPEGSVSTLKIQRTERGDSAVYLCASSFGLAGVAQYFGPGTRLLVL.

This clonotype was counted many times. The CDR3 DNA follows: TGTGCCAGCAGTTTAATCAGGGGGCTTGGAAACACCATATATTTT. It encodes CASSLIRGLGNTIYF. The J gene is TRBJ1-3, the V gene TRBV28; TRBD1 agrees at 8 bases. The CDR3 sequence is 15 residues long. Germline loops: CDR1 MDHEN, CDR2 SYDVKM. Trimming at V came to 2 bases and at J to 3 bases, leaving 3 bases not matched to a gene. The variable domain in full, with the rest retrieved from reference TRBV28 and TRBJ1-3, is DVKVTQSSRYLVKRTGEKVFLECVQDMDHENMFWYRQDPGLGLRLIYFSYDVKMKEKGDIPEGYSVSREKKERFSLILESASTNQTSMYLCASSLIRGLGNTIYFGEGSWLTVV.

Details on this clonotype: With a much larger clone just one base away, this may be a read error. The chain has TRBV20-1 and TRBJ1-1, with D uncertain. Germline CDR1 and CDR2: DFQATT and SNEGSKA (reference sequence). This CDR3 contains 13 residues. V was trimmed by 3 bases and J by 0 bases, leaving 8 bases between them. CDR3 bases: TGCAGTGCTAGTACGATTTTGAACACTGAAGCTTTCTTT. Translating gives CSASTILNTEAFF.

This clonotype was observed a handful of times. The rearrangement links TRBV11-1 to TRBJ2-3, with TRBD2 identical over 11 bases. CDR3 length equals 17 residues. V lost 7 bases and J lost 3; bases outside the gene matches: 12. Germline CDR1 is SGHAT and CDR2 is FQDESV (reference sequence). This chain's CDR3 is CASITLASGRRTDTQYF. The CDR3 bases are TGTGCCAGCATCACTCTGGCTAGCGGGAGGAGGACAGATACGCAGTATTTT.

The V and J genes are TRBV7-9 and TRBJ1-1; the D gene is possibly TRBD1 (5 bases). The germline CDR1 and CDR2 sequences are SEHNR and FQNEAQ (reference sequence). V lost 4 bases and J 4 bases, leaving 10 bases between the germline ends. CDR3 length equals 13 residues. CDR3 nucleotides: TGTGCCAGCAGCTCCAGGGAAAGCACTGAAGCTTTCTTT. Its protein is CASSSRESTEAFF.

This clonotype was seen at least ten times. V and J are TRBV20-1 and TRBJ2-7; D not resolved. The CDR3 is 14 amino acids. Between the trimmed V and J ends, which lost 1 base and 7 bases, there was a span of 17 bases. Looked up from germline, CDR1 is DFQATT and CDR2 is SNEGSKA (reference sequence). CDR3 region: CSARASGSGREQYF. CDR3 DNA: TGCAGTGCTAGAGCGTCAGGTTCCGGACGTGAGCAGTACTTC.

This rearrangement joins TRBV6-5 to TRBJ1-5; the D gene is possibly TRBD1 (5 bases). Trimming took 3 bases from V and 4 from J, leaving 10 bases between them. Germline V lookup: CDR1 MNHEY, CDR2 SVGAGI. The CDR3 runs 14 residues. The CDR3 loop is CASSYRSGNQPQHF. The CDR3, as DNA: TGTGCCAGCAGTTATAGGTCAGGGAATCAGCCCCAGCATTTT.

The genes are TRBV11-3 and TRBJ2-2, with D uncertain. V shed 5 bases and J shed 7 bases, with 8 bases lying between them. The CDR3 runs 12 residues. Germline V gene sequence: CDR1 SGHNT, CDR2 YENEEA. The CDR3 here is CASSIIVGELFF. CDR3 DNA: TGTGCCAGCAGCATAATAGTCGGGGAGCTGTTTTTT.

This clonotype was counted many times. The gene calls are TRBV24-1 and TRBJ1-2; D is undetermined. This CDR3 comprises 16 residues. V shed 4 bases and J shed 6 bases, with 20 bases lying between them. CDR1 is KGHDR, CDR2 SFDVKD, per germline. The CDR3 sequence is CATSEPTADSLDGYTF. In nucleotides, the CDR3 is TGTGCCACCAGTGAGCCTACTGCAGACTCCCTGGATGGCTACACCTTC.

This clonotype was observed a handful of times. J is TRBJ2-2 and V is TRBV7-3; D gene uncertain. The germline V and J ends were trimmed by 5 bases and 5 bases, with 12 bases remaining between them. This CDR3 has 14 residues. CDR1 and CDR2 (germline): SGHTA, FQGTGA. The CDR3 DNA reads as TGTGCCAGCAGCCCCCTGGAGAGAACCGGGGAGCTGTTTTTT. Translating it yields CASSPLERTGELFF.

This clonotype was counted many times. The gene calls are TRBV30 and TRBJ2-7; D is ambiguous. Per the germline V gene, CDR1 is GTSNPN and CDR2 is SVGIG (reference sequence). Trimming took 0 bases from V and 7 from J, leaving 7 bases between them. CDR3 length: 11 residues. CDR3 DNA: TGTGCCTGGAGTGTTGGTGTTGAGCAGTACTTC. Translating gives CAWSVGVEQYF. Supplemented by reference TRBV30 and TRBJ2-7, the full variable domain reads SQTIHQWPATLVQPVGSPLSLECTVEGTSNPNLYWYRQAAGRGLQLLFYSVGIGQISSEVPQNLSASRPQDRQFILSSKKLLLSDSGFYLCAWSVGVEQYFGPGTRLTVT.

This clonotype was detected once. V is TRBV10-3 and J is TRBJ2-5, with 7 bases matching TRBD1. From germline, CDR1 is ENHRY and CDR2 SYGVKD. The CDR3 length is 15 residues. V was clipped by 3 bases and J by 1 base; unmatched bases: 5. CDR3 in DNA: TGTGCCATCAGTGACCGGGACAGACTCCAAGAGACCCAGTACTTC. The encoded protein is CAISDRDRLQETQYF.

This clonotype was seen many times. This chain links TRBV12-3 or TRBV12-4 with TRBJ1-1, with no clear D. The V end was cut by 3 bases, the J end by 5 bases, with 10 bases between. There are 13 residues in the CDR3. This CDR3 reads CASSLGVKTEAFF. The CDR3 region has the DNA TGTGCCAGCAGTTTGGGAGTCAAGACTGAAGCTTTCTTT.

In its sample, this clonotype was seen many times. CDR3 in DNA: TGTGCCAGCAGTTCCTCCCCTGGAGACAGTGAAGCTTTCTTT. Amino acids: CASSSSPGDSEAFF. This chain links TRBV6-5 with TRBJ1-1; D is perhaps TRBD1 (5 bases). From germline, CDR1 is MNHEY and CDR2 SVGAGI. Trimming left V 4 bases short and J 7 bases short, with 16 bases between. The CDR3 extends over 14 amino acids.

In its sample, this clonotype was seen many times. J is TRBJ1-1 and V is TRBV19, with no clear D. Germline V gene lookup returns CDR1 LNHDA and CDR2 SQIVND (reference sequence). V was pared by 3 bases and J by 7 bases, with 12 bases between. CDR3 length: 13 residues. Written as DNA, the CDR3 is TGTGCCAGTAGTATTGGGTTTGGCAGTGAAGCTTTCTTT. It codes for CASSIGFGSEAFF.

This clonotype was seen repeatedly, ten times or more. The chain carries TRBV2 and TRBJ1-4, with 7 bases lining up with TRBD1. The CDR3 covers 14 residues. Unmatched junction bases numbered 4, after V lost 7 bases and J lost 2 bases. Germline-derived CDR1 and CDR2 are SNHLY and FYNNEI. The CDR3 bases are TGTGCCAGCACTCCGGGACAGACTAATGAAAAACTGTTTTTT. Amino acids: CASTPGQTNEKLFF.